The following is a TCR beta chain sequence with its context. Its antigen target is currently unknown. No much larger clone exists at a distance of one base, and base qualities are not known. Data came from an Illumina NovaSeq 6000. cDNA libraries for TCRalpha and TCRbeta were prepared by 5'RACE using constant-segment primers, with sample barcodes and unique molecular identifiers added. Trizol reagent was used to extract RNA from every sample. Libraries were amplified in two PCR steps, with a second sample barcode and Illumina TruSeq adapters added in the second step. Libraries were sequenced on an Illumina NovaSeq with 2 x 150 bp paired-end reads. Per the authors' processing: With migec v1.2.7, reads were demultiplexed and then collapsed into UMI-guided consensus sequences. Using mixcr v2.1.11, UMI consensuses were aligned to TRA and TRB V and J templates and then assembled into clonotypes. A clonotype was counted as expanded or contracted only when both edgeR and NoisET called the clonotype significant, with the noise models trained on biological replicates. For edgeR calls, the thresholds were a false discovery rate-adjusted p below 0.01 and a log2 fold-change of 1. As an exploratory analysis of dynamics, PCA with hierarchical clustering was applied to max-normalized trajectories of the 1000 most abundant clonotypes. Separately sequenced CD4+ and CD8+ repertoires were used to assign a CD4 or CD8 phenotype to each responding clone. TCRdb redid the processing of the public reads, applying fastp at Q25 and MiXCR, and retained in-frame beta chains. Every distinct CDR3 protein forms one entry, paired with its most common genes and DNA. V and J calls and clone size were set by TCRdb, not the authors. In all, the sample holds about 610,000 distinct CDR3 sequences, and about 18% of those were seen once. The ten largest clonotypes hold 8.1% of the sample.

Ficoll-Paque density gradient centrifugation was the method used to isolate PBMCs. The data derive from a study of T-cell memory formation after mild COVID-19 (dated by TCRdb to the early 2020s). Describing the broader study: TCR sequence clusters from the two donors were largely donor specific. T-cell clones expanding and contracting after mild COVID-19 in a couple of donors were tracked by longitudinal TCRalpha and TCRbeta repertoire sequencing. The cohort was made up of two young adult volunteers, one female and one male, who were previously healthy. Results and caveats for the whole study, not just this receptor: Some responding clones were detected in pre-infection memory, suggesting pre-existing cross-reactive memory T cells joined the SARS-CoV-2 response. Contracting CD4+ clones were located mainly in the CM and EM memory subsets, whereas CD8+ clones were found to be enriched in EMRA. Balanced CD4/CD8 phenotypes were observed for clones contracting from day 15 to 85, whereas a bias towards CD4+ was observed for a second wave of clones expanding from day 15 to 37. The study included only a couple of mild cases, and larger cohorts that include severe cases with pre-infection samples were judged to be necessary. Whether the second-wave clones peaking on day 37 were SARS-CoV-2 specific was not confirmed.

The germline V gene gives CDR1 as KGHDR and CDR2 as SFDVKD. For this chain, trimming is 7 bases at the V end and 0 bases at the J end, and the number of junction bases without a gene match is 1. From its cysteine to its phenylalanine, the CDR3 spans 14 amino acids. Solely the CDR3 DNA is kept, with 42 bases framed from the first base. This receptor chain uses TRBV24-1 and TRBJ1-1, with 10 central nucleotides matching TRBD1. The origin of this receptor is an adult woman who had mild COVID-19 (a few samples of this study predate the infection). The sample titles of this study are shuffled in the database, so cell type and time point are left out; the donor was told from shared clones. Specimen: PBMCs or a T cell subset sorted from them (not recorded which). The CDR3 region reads CATRDRGVNTEAFF. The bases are TGTGCCACCAGGGACAGGGGGGTGAACACTGAAGCTTTCTTT.